The TCR beta chain under discussion was sequenced for a study of cytomegalovirus exposure and HLA in healthy donors. With 60 Vbeta and 13 Jbeta primers, the PCR was carried out. Clones were read by immunoSEQ multiplex PCR, and TCRdb kept only the in-frame ones, dropping some. The sample yields approximately 130,000 clones, 65% to 90% seen once. This CDR3 has 16 residues. Germline CDR1 reads WSHSY; CDR2 reads SAAADI. V was trimmed by 1 base and J by 0 bases, leaving 10 bases between them. This chain connects TRBV10-2 to TRBJ2-4; D might be TRBD1 (5 bases). The sequencing input was PBMCs. The origin of this receptor is a woman aged 40 to 50 in good health and CMV-seronegative. CDR3 sequence (DNA): TGCGCCAGCAGTGAGTGGGGCAGGGAAGCCAAAAACATTCAGTACTTC. Translation: CASSEWGREAKNIQYF.